The TCR beta chain under discussion was sequenced for a study of shared clonotypes between healthy human individuals. Donors, without exception, were Caucasian adults residing in Nashville, Tennessee. This CDR3 comprises 17 residues. With 4 bases clipped from V and 4 bases from J, the junction kept 12 bases outside the gene matches. Germline V gene sequence: CDR1 SGHRS, CDR2 YFSETQ. Original handling: ImmunoSEQ only sent back junction sequences with no quality scores, so filtering was done differently. Data came from immunoSEQ multiplex PCR; TCRdb stores just in-frame clones and leaves some out. The D gene and trimming were derived from the DNA, and the V and J assignments and clone size from that table. The repertoire holds 1 million to 1.2 million clones, with 60% to 80% as singletons.

The sample was memory CD4+ T cells from PBMCs. Subset: CD45RA-negative fraction. The sequence derives from a man between 18 and 29 years old in good health. Some clones in this sample may be carry-over from other donors' samples. The chain joins TRBV5-1 to TRBJ2-1; 9 bases align to TRBD2. The CDR3 DNA sequence: TGCGCCAGCAGCGCCGGATTTGGGACTAGCTGGTACAATGAGCAGTTCTTC. Encoded protein: CASSAGFGTSWYNEQFF.